This passage covers 12 T cell receptor beta chains from one sample sequenced in a study of naive and memory T cell subsets. These TCRs are of unknown antigen specificity. Whole-study results and caveats: Naive repertoires, especially CD8, held a few larger clonotypes, possibly memory cells re-expressing CD45RA.

The beta constant-region primer was an equimolar mix of two oligonucleotides covering TRBC1 and TRBC2. Nested alpha and beta constant-region primers with the SP2 primer drove four PCR rounds on ligated cDNA. TCRdb called the UMI-ligation and nested PCR reads again in MiXCR, with one record for every CDR3 protein. This sample yields approximately 140,000 distinct CDR3 sequences, of which over 20% are seen a single time; less than 0.13% belongs to the top ten. Source material: naive CD4+ T cells from blood. These receptors were obtained from a human donor in good health.

V usage is TRBV4-2 and J usage is TRBJ1-5, with no clear D. V lost 0 bases, J lost 0 bases, and 9 bases lay in between. The CDR3 has 16 amino acids. From germline, CDR1 is LGHNA and CDR2 YNFKEQ. The CDR3 DNA follows: TGTGCCAGCAGCCAAGATGGGCGGGTTAGCAATCAGCCCCAGCATTTT. It specifies CASSQDGRVSNQPQHF.

The chain carries TRBV6-2 or TRBV6-3 and TRBJ2-7; TRBD2 matches 10 bases. The CDR3 length is 20 residues. Germline CDR1 MNHEY, CDR2 SVGEGT. J was trimmed by 0 bases and V by 0 bases; bases with no gene match: 14. The CDR3 region has the DNA TGTGCCAGCAGTTACTCGATTTTAGCGGGAGGCCACCAGAGCTCCTACGAGCAGTACTTC. This sequence encodes CASSYSILAGGHQSSYEQYF.

The CDR3 DNA is TGTGCCAGCAGTTTTTCTGAGAACACTGAAGCTTTCTTT. As protein: CASSFSENTEAFF. This chain links TRBV28 with TRBJ1-1; no clear D. V shed 3 bases and J shed 1 base, with 6 bases lying between them. CDR1 MDHEN and CDR2 SYDVKM come from the germline V gene. The length of the CDR3 is 13 residues.

The chain has TRBV20-1 and TRBJ2-4; 15 bases align to TRBD2. Trimming took 5 bases from V and 2 from J; bases not matched to a gene: 7. Germline CDR1 and CDR2: DFQATT and SNEGSKA (reference sequence). CDR3 length: 17 residues. As DNA, the CDR3 is TGCAGTGCTGGACTAGCGGGAGGGCCGTTCTCCAAAAACATTCAGTACTTC. It is translated as CSAGLAGGPFSKNIQYF.

This clonotype was seen repeatedly, ten times or more. J is TRBJ2-1 and V is TRBV5-8; 11 nucleotides line up with TRBD2. The CDR3 sequence is 18 residues long. Germline CDR1 is SGHTS and CDR2 is YDEGEE. The V segment lost 4 bases and the J segment 6 bases; nucleotides outside the gene matches: 15. CDR3 coding DNA: TGTGCCAGCAGCCCTACTAGCGGGAGCCAAGGGTTCGGCAATGAGCAGTTCTTC. It is translated as CASSPTSGSQGFGNEQFF.

The rearrangement uses TRBV28 and TRBJ2-7; 10 nucleotides match TRBD2. Germline CDR1 MDHEN, CDR2 SYDVKM. Trimming took 7 bases from V and 4 from J; bases not matched to a gene: 10. The CDR3 is 15 residues long. The chain's CDR3 is CASNSPSGSSYEQYF. For the CDR3, the DNA is TGTGCCAGCAACTCCCCTAGCGGGAGCTCGTACGAGCAGTACTTC. Using reference TRBV28 and TRBJ2-7 for the parts outside the CDR3, the full variable domain is DVKVTQSSRYLVKRTGEKVFLECVQDMDHENMFWYRQDPGLGLRLIYFSYDVKMKEKGDIPEGYSVSREKKERFSLILESASTNQTSMYLCASNSPSGSSYEQYFGPGTRLTVT.

This chain uses TRBV28 with TRBJ2-7; TRBD1 might be the D (5 bases). Per germline, CDR1 MDHEN and CDR2 SYDVKM. Trimming took 3 bases from V and 0 from J, leaving 9 bases between them. This CDR3 spans 14 amino acids. CDR3 sequence: CASSFRQSSYEQYF. As DNA, the CDR3 is TGTGCCAGCAGTTTTAGACAGAGCTCCTACGAGCAGTACTTC.

In the case of this clonotype: The germline gene is not matched at one end of the junction; a read error may be the cause. V is TRBV5-1 and J is TRBJ2-5; TRBD1 matches at 11 bases. Looked up from germline, CDR1 is SGHRS and CDR2 is YFSETQ. The CDR3 sequence is 18 residues long. In DNA, the CDR3 is TGCACCAGCAGCTCGAGGGCCCGGGACAGGGGGGTCCAAGAGACCCAGTACTTC. Translating it yields CTSSSRARDRGVQETQYF. Full variable domain (outside the CDR3, taken from reference TRBV5-1 and TRBJ2-5): KAGVTQTPRYLIKTRGQQVTLSCSPISGHRSVSWYQQTPGQGLQFLFEYFSETQRNKGNFPGRFSGRQFSNSRSEMNVSTLELGDSALYLCTSSSRARDRGVQETQYFGPGTRLLVL.

This clonotype was seen a handful of times. The genes are TRBV28 and TRBJ2-7, with D perhaps TRBD1 (5 bases). The germline V gene has CDR1 MDHEN and CDR2 SYDVKM. This CDR3 region has 14 residues. The V end lost 6 bases, the J end lost 7 bases, and 19 bases lay between the germline ends. The CDR3 region is CASSSWGSRGEQYF. CDR3 coding DNA: TGTGCCAGCAGCTCCTGGGGCTCCCGAGGAGAGCAGTACTTC.

This chain links TRBV29-1 with TRBJ2-6; TRBD2 matches 8 bases. The CDR3 runs to 14 residues. From germline, CDR1 is SQVTM and CDR2 ANQGSEA. The V gene end was trimmed by 5 bases and the J gene end by 0 bases; junction bases not matched to a gene: 0. The CDR3 nucleotides read TGCAGCGTTACTAGCGGCTCTGGGGCCAACGTCCTGACTTTC. This gives the protein CSVTSGSGANVLTF.

The rearrangement uses TRBV20-1 and TRBJ2-1; TRBD2 agrees at 15 bases. From germline, CDR1 is DFQATT and CDR2 SNEGSKA (reference sequence). With V trimmed by 3 bases and J by 6 bases, 6 bases remained unmatched. The CDR3 loop spans 16 amino acids. CDR3: CSASRPGLAGGNEQFF. The CDR3 DNA reads TGCAGTGCTAGCCGGCCGGGACTAGCGGGAGGCAATGAGCAGTTCTTC.

As regards this clonotype: A read error may explain this, as a much larger clone is one base away. The CDR3 end shows no conserved phenylalanine or tryptophan, and so a read error is likely. The J gene is TRBJ2-3, the V gene TRBV7-2; 7 bases line up with TRBD1. The germline gives CDR1 SGHTA, CDR2 FQGNSA. The V segment lost 5 bases and the J segment 2 bases; nucleotides outside the gene matches: 4. CDR3 length equals 14 residues. CDR3 in DNA: TGTGCCAGCAGCCCCGGGACAGCCACAGATACGCAGTATTAT. Translated: CASSPGTATDTQYY.